Listed below are T cell receptor beta chains from one sample, sequenced in a study of T cell repertoires in aging, cancer and after chemotherapy. TCRdb re-called the multiplex PCR reads with MiXCR, one entry per CDR3 protein. The data hold about 6,100 distinct CDR3 sequences, with roughly 35% observed a single time. Sequenced sample: blood. The receptors stem from a human donor with a blood cancer. The CDR3 runs from the conserved cysteine through the conserved F or W. The D gene is left open where the match is weak. Expanded clones are given a class, and other clones once, few, many or no size at all.

clone size	V gene	D gene	J gene	CDR3 DNA	CDR3 protein
-	TRBV7-9	-	TRBJ2-7	TGTGCCAGCAGCCCCAAGATCGGCCAGGGGCCGCCCTACGAGCAGTACTTC	CASSPKIGQGPPYEQYF
-	TRBV7-9	TRBD1	TRBJ2-2	TGTGGCAGCAGCTTGAGCAGGACAGGGCGGAACACCGGGGAGCTGTTTTTT	CGSSLSRTGRNTGELFF
-	TRBV12-3/TRBV12-4	-	TRBJ1-2	TGTGCCAGTGGAGTCGGGCGCGGCTACACCTTC	CASGVGRGYTF
medium-sized	TRBV6-5	TRBD1	TRBJ2-2	TGTGCCAGCAGTGCGGACAGGGGGCGATCCGGGGAGCTGTTTTTT	CASSADRGRSGELFF
few	TRBV19	-	TRBJ2-7	TGTGCCAGTAGTCCACGGGAGCAGTACTTC	CASSPREQYF
-	TRBV5-4	-	TRBJ1-3	TGTGCCAGCAGCTTGGGGGGGGGAAACACCATATATTTT	CASSLGGGNTIYF
-	TRBV11-1	-	TRBJ2-5	TGTGCCAGCAGCCCTACAGGGCCAGAGACCCAGTACTTC	CASSPTGPETQYF
-	TRBV10-3	TRBD2	TRBJ2-1	TGTGCCATCAGTTCAGGACTAGCGGGAGGGTTAGGTGAGCAGTTCTTC	CAISSGLAGGLGEQFF
-	TRBV24-1	TRBD2	TRBJ2-5	TGTGCCACCAGTGATTCGGGGACTAGCGGGGGGGCCCTGGCGGAGACCCAGTACTTC	CATSDSGTSGGALAETQYF
once	TRBV20-1	-	TRBJ2-5	TGCAGTGCTTCCCGGGGACGGCAAGAGACCCAGTACTTC	CSASRGRQETQYF
-	TRBV6-2/TRBV6-3	-	TRBJ2-5	TGTGCCGCAATCCAAGGGGGGGTGGAGACCCAGTACTTC	CAAIQGGVETQYF
-	TRBV6-1	-	TRBJ2-2	TGTGCCAGCAGTGAATGGACCGGGGAGCTGTTTTTT	CASSEWTGELFF
-	TRBV10-3	TRBD2	TRBJ2-7	TGTGCCAGCAGAAACCTCATAGCGGGGCCCTACGAGCAGTACTTC	CASRNLIAGPYEQYF
medium-sized	TRBV15	-	TRBJ2-3	TGTGCCACCAGCAGAGAGAGCAGGGGGCAGTATTTT	CATSRESRGQYF
few	TRBV20-1	-	TRBJ2-7	TGCAGTGCTAGAGATTTAGGGGGGGCAGTAATGCGGTCTGGCTACGAGCAGTACTTC	CSARDLGGAVMRSGYEQYF
medium-sized	TRBV29-1	-	TRBJ2-7	TGCAGCGTCAGCCTAGCAGCTTACGAGCAGTACTTC	CSVSLAAYEQYF
-	TRBV11-1	TRBD2	TRBJ2-1	TGTGCCAGCAGCCCCTCGGGACTAGCGGTACGCCTTTTATTCAATGAGCAGTTCTTC	CASSPSGLAVRLLFNEQFF
once	TRBV24-1	TRBD1	TRBJ2-2	TGTGCCACCAGTGATTCTCAGGGGGCAAAACGGGGCGGGGAGCTGTTTTTT	CATSDSQGAKRGGELFF
once	TRBV11-3	TRBD1	TRBJ1-2	TGTGCCAGCAGTTACGGACAGGGAGCCTACACCTTC	CASSYGQGAYTF
-	TRBV7-3	TRBD2	TRBJ2-3	TGTGCCAGCAGCTCCCTATGGGGAGGGGCCACAGATACGCAGTATTTT	CASSSLWGGATDTQYF
-	TRBV13	TRBD2	TRBJ2-7	TGTGCCAGCAGCTTAGGGCGGGAGGACTACGAGCAGTACTTC	CASSLGREDYEQYF
-	TRBV27	TRBD1	TRBJ2-2	TGTGCCAGCAGTTTATTTGGGACAGGGGTTACCGGGGAGCTGTTTTTT	CASSLFGTGVTGELFF
-	TRBV19	-	TRBJ1-6	TGTGCCAGTAGGTCTGGGCTGTCCAATTCACCCCTCCACTTT	CASRSGLSNSPLHF
few	TRBV18	-	TRBJ1-2	TGTGCCAGCTCACCACCGGGACGGACGACTAACTATGGCTACACCTTC	CASSPPGRTTNYGYTF
medium-sized	TRBV29-1	TRBD1	TRBJ1-1	TGCAGCGTAGACGCGACAGGGTTGACTGAAGCTTTCTTT	CSVDATGLTEAFF
-	TRBV7-2	TRBD1	TRBJ2-2	TGTGCCAGCAGCCCGACAGGGACGAACACCGGGGAGCTGTTTTTT	CASSPTGTNTGELFF
-	TRBV6-1	-	TRBJ2-2	TGTGCCAGCAGTCTCTACCGCAGGGGGAACACCGGGGAGCTGTTTTTT	CASSLYRRGNTGELFF
few	TRBV19	TRBD1	TRBJ1-1	TGTGCCAGTAATCGGCGGACAGGACCTACTCACACTGAAGCTTTCTTT	CASNRRTGPTHTEAFF
-	TRBV6-5	-	TRBJ1-2	TGTGCCAGCAGTTACCGATACGGGGGCTACACCTTC	CASSYRYGGYTF
medium-sized	TRBV6-6	-	TRBJ2-1	TGTGCCAGCAGTTACTACCGGGACCCAAAGGAGCAGTTCTTC	CASSYYRDPKEQFF
-	TRBV6-6	TRBD1	TRBJ1-3	TGTGCCAGCAGTTACTCGACGAACAGGGGGTTTGGAAACACCATATATTTT	CASSYSTNRGFGNTIYF
-	TRBV10-3	-	TRBJ2-7	TGTGCCATCAGTGATCCGTCGGGCGCCCCCTACGAGCAGTACTTC	CAISDPSGAPYEQYF
-	TRBV30	-	TRBJ1-4	TGTGCCTGGAGCTTTGGGGGTGCTAATGAAAAACTGTTTTTT	CAWSFGGANEKLFF
-	TRBV5-6	-	TRBJ1-1	TGTGCCAGCAGCCCACAGTCGACCAGCAACACTGAAGCTTTCTTT	CASSPQSTSNTEAFF
-	TRBV5-6	TRBD2	TRBJ2-7	TGCGCCAGCAGCTTGGGACTAGCGGGAGTATCCTACGAGCAGTACTTC	CASSLGLAGVSYEQYF
-	TRBV7-2	-	TRBJ2-3	TGTGCCAGCAGCTTATCGAAGAACACAGATACGCAGTATTTT	CASSLSKNTDTQYF
-	TRBV4-2	TRBD1	TRBJ1-3	TGCGCCAGCAGCACTGACAGGGCGACTGGAAACACCATATATTTT	CASSTDRATGNTIYF
-	TRBV5-1	-	TRBJ1-1	TGCGCCAGCAGCTCCCTGACGGGGAGATATAACACTGAAGCTTTCTTT	CASSSLTGRYNTEAFF
few	TRBV5-4	-	TRBJ2-2	TGTGCCAGCAGCTTGTGGCAGGCAAACACCGGGGAGCTGTTTTTT	CASSLWQANTGELFF
few	TRBV5-4	TRBD1	TRBJ2-5	TGTGCCAGCAGCACCCCGGGACAGGGGGCCCAGTACTTC	CASSTPGQGAQYF
-	TRBV6-4	-	TRBJ1-1	TGTGCCAGCAGTGAAGCTCAGTATTATGCTTTCTTT	CASSEAQYYAFF
-	TRBV10-3	TRBD2	TRBJ2-1	TGTGCCATCAGTGAGCCTCGCGGGGAGCGGGATTCTTACAATGAGCAGTTCTTC	CAISEPRGERDSYNEQFF